This T cell receptor beta chain was identified in a study of CD8 T cells in Susac syndrome. Random hexamers were used to reverse transcribe roughly 0.45 to 1 ug of RNA. The CDR3 of TCR beta was amplified by immunoSEQ multiplex PCR across 54 Vbeta and 13 Jbeta. TCRdb reprocessed the immunoSEQ multiplex PCR reads with MiXCR, giving one entry per CDR3 protein. The sample carries 150,000 to 200,000 distinct CDR3 sequences, 85% to 95% recorded once. The germline CDR1 and CDR2 sequences are DFQATT and SNEGSKA (reference sequence). The length of the CDR3 is 11 residues. Trimming pared 4 bases from V and 6 bases from J, leaving 7 bases between. Sequencing of TCR beta drew on CD8+ and CD4+ T cells from blood. TEMRA cells were enriched by FACS, while CD8+ and CD4+ T cells were obtained through a negative isolation that was performed magnetically.

The chain uses TRBV20-1 and TRBJ2-1; D is uncertain. The clonotype originates from a human donor with multiple sclerosis. Sequenced: CD8+ T cells from PBMCs. CDR3 loop: CSAKHANEQFF. CDR3 DNA sequence: TGCAGTGCTAAACATGCCAATGAGCAGTTCTTC.